The rows below give T cell receptor beta chains drawn from one sample of a study of T-cell reconstitution after alpha-beta-depleted transplantation in children. TCRdb fed the PCR reads into MiXCR, producing one record per CDR3 protein. The sample carries some 450,000 distinct CDR3 sequences, around two fifths recorded once. The sequences come from PBMCs, collected before TCRalphabeta/CD19-depleted stem cell transplant. The receptor set was obtained from a girl aged 2-9 years with aplastic anemia, due to receive a stem cell transplant. Both conserved end residues are part of each CDR3. Each record gives: V gene, clone size, J gene, D gene, CDR3 DNA, CDR3 protein. The D gene is left open where the match is weak. Clone size is stated in some rows and not others, as once, few, many or a class when expanded.

>TRBV30|.|TRBJ2-7|TRBD1
TGTGCCTGGAGTGACCCCCGACAGGGGCCCTACGAGCAGTACTTC
CAWSDPRQGPYEQYF
>TRBV28|.|TRBJ2-3|.
TGTGCCAGCAGTTTAGGGGCGCGGCCTAGCACAGATACGCAGTATTTT
CASSLGARPSTDTQYF
>TRBV5-1|many|TRBJ1-3|.
TGCGCCAGCGGAGGGCCTGGAAACACCATATATTTT
CASGGPGNTIYF
>TRBV12-3/TRBV12-4|.|TRBJ2-1|.
TGTGCCAGCAGTTTACCCACGGCGAAGAATGAGCAGTTCTTC
CASSLPTAKNEQFF
>TRBV5-1|many|TRBJ1-1|.
TGCGCCAGCAGCCCTGCTCGGGACTGGAACACTGAAGCTTTCTTT
CASSPARDWNTEAFF
>TRBV20-1|few|TRBJ1-1|TRBD1
TGCAGTGTCAGAGGAGGGGGCCGGACTGAAGCTTTCTTT
CSVRGGGRTEAFF
>TRBV6-2/TRBV6-3|few|TRBJ2-7|TRBD1
TGTGCCAGCAGTTCGGACGAAGCCTGGACAGGGTGGAGGGAGCAGTACTTC
CASSSDEAWTGWREQYF
>TRBV20-1|few|TRBJ1-2|.
TGCAGTGCTGCCAGGGGCAAGGATGGCTACACCTTC
CSAARGKDGYTF
>TRBV5-1|.|TRBJ2-7|.
TGCGCCAGCAGCTTGGAGGGCCATCTACTGGAGCAGTACTTC
CASSLEGHLLEQYF
>TRBV20-1|.|TRBJ2-7|.
TGCAGTGCTAGAGACTCAAGCTGGGACGAGCAGTACTTC
CSARDSSWDEQYF
>TRBV6-1|many|TRBJ2-6|TRBD2
TGTGCCAGCAGCCCGGGGGGGCCTGGGGCCAACGTCCTGACTTTC
CASSPGGPGANVLTF
>TRBV3-1|once|TRBJ2-5|.
TGTGCCAGCAGCCCCTTCCGCGAGACCCAGTACTTC
CASSPFRETQYF
>TRBV20-1|.|TRBJ2-2|TRBD1
TGCAGTGCTGGACAGGTAGACACCGGGGAGCTGTTTTTT
CSAGQVDTGELFF
>TRBV5-1|many|TRBJ2-2|TRBD2
TGCGCCAGCAGTACCGAACTAGCGATAACCGGGGAGCTGTTTTTT
CASSTELAITGELFF
>TRBV6-1|once|TRBJ2-3|TRBD2
TGTGCCAGTGGTGCGACTAGCGGGTCCACAGATACGCAGTATTTT
CASGATSGSTDTQYF
>TRBV29-1|many|TRBJ2-7|TRBD2
TGCAGCGTCGCGGGGCTAGCGGGAGAAGCCTACGAGCAGTACTTC
CSVAGLAGEAYEQYF
>TRBV29-1|.|TRBJ2-5|.
TGCAGCGTTGAACTACTGTACCAAGAGACCCAGTACTTC
CSVELLYQETQYF
>TRBV28|.|TRBJ2-5|.
TGTGCCAGCAGTTCCCCGGGGAGTCAAGAGACCCAGTACTTC
CASSSPGSQETQYF
>TRBV19|.|TRBJ2-1|.
TGTGCCAGTAGTTTTACCCAGGGCCATGAGCAGTTCTTC
CASSFTQGHEQFF
>TRBV20-1|.|TRBJ1-1|.
TGCAGTGCTAGCCCAGTAGGGGTCTGGGGGAACACTGAAGCTTTCTTT
CSASPVGVWGNTEAFF
>TRBV12-3/TRBV12-4|many|TRBJ2-1|.
TGTGCCAGCAGTTTGCGGGGACAAGGTTACAATGAGCAGTTCTTC
CASSLRGQGYNEQFF
>TRBV9|.|TRBJ1-1|TRBD1
TGTGCCAGCAGCGTAGAAAACCAGGGACAGGGTGGTGAAGCTTTCTTT
CASSVENQGQGGEAFF
>TRBV21-1|few|TRBJ2-3|.
TGTGCCAGCAGCAAAGCCGGAGGGGGACGCACAGATACGCAGTATTTT
CASSKAGGGRTDTQYF
>TRBV10-3|.|TRBJ2-7|TRBD1
TGTGCCATCAGTGAACCCGCCGGACAGGACTACGAGCAGTACTTC
CAISEPAGQDYEQYF
>TRBV14|.|TRBJ2-7|.
TGTGCCAGCAGCCAAGATCGGAGTGGGGAGCAGTACTTC
CASSQDRSGEQYF
>TRBV6-5|.|TRBJ1-2|.
TGTGCCAGCAGGGGGACGGTCGAATCTAACTATGGCTACACCTTC
CASRGTVESNYGYTF
>TRBV6-5|few|TRBJ1-1|TRBD1
TGTGCCAGCATTAACAGGGGGGAAATGAACACTGAAGCTTTCTTT
CASINRGEMNTEAFF
>TRBV20-1|.|TRBJ2-7|TRBD1
TGCAGTGCTAGGCGGGCAGGGGGCTCCTACGAGCAGTACTTC
CSARRAGGSYEQYF
>TRBV5-1|many|TRBJ1-5|.
TGCGCCAGCAGCTTGGATGGTGATAGCAATCAGCCCCAGCATTTT
CASSLDGDSNQPQHF
>TRBV28|.|TRBJ2-1|TRBD2
TGTGCCAGCAGTCCCCCACCGGGAGGTTACAATGAGCAGTTCTTC
CASSPPPGGYNEQFF
>TRBV11-2|.|TRBJ2-1|TRBD2
TGTGCCAGCAGCTGGACTAGCGGGAGAAGGATGGCCGATGAGCAGTTCTTC
CASSWTSGRRMADEQFF
>TRBV15|.|TRBJ2-7|.
TGTGCCACCAGCAGAGACAACAGGGCGTCCTACGAGCAGTACTTC
CATSRDNRASYEQYF
>TRBV7-9|.|TRBJ2-1|.
TGTGCCAGCAGCTTCATAGGTTACAATGAGCAGTTCTTC
CASSFIGYNEQFF
>TRBV11-2|.|TRBJ2-1|.
TGTGCCAGCAGCACCGTGGATGAGCAGTTCTTC
CASSTVDEQFF
>TRBV28|many|TRBJ2-1|.
TGTGCCAGCAGTGGGCATCGGGCAGGGGACTACAATGAGCAGTTCTTC
CASSGHRAGDYNEQFF
>TRBV28|once|TRBJ1-2|.
TGTGCCAGCCGCAAATTCCGGGGGAGCTATGGCTACACCTTC
CASRKFRGSYGYTF
>TRBV4-2|few|TRBJ1-6|TRBD1
TGTGCCAGCAGCCCTAAAGTCGGACAGGGAAATTCACCCCTCCACTTT
CASSPKVGQGNSPLHF
>TRBV5-1|few|TRBJ2-7|.
TGCGCCAGCAGCTTCGGCGCAATGAGTACCTACGAGCAGTACTTC
CASSFGAMSTYEQYF
>TRBV29-1|many|TRBJ2-2|TRBD1
TGCAGCGTTGAAGGGACAGGGGGCACCGGGGAGCTGTTTTTT
CSVEGTGGTGELFF
>TRBV10-3|.|TRBJ2-3|TRBD2
TGTGCCATCAAGGCGGGAGCAGATACGCAGTATTTT
CAIKAGADTQYF
>TRBV11-2|few|TRBJ2-5|.
TGTGCCAGCAGCTTAGGGGCCGCAGAGGAGACCCAGTACTTC
CASSLGAAEETQYF
>TRBV30|.|TRBJ2-1|.
TGTGCCTGGAGGGAGGGGCCCTACAATGAGCAGTTCTTC
CAWREGPYNEQFF
>TRBV20-1|once|TRBJ2-3|TRBD1
TGCAGTGCTAGGCCGGGACAGATACCCACAGATACGCAGTATTTT
CSARPGQIPTDTQYF
>TRBV24-1|many|TRBJ2-7|.
TGTGCCACCGGCCGGGGGCCCCTCTACGAGCAGTACTTC
CATGRGPLYEQYF